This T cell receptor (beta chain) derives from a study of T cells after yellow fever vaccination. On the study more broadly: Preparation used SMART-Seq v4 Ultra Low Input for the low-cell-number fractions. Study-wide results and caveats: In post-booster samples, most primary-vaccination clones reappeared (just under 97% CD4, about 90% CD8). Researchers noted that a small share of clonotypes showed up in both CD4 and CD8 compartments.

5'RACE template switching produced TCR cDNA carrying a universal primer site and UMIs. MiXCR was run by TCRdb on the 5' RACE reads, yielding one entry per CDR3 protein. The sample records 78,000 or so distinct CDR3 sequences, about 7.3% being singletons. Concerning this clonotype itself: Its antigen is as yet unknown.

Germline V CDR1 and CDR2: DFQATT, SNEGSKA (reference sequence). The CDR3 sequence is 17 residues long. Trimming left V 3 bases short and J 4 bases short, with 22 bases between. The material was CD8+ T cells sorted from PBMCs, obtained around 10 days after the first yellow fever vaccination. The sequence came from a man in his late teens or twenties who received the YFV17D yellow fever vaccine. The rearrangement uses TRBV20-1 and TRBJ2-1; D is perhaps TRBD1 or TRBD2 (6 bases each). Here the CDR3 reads CSASWSGGPRGYNEQFF. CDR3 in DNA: TGCAGTGCTAGTTGGTCCGGGGGCCCTCGGGGGTACAATGAGCAGTTCTTC.